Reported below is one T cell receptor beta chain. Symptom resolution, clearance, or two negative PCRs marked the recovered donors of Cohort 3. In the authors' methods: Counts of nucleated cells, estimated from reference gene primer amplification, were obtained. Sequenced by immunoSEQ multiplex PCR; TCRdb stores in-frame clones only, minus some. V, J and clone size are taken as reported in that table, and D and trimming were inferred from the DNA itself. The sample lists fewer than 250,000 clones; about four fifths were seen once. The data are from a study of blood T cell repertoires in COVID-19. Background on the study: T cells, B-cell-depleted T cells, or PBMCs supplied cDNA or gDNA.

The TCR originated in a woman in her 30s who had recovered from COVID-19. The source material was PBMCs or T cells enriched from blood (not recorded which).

In nucleotides, the CDR3 is TGTGCCAGCAGCTCCTATAGGGACAGCCCCCAAGAGACCCAGTACTTC. Translated, it gives CASSSYRDSPQETQYF. The chain has TRBV5-4 and TRBJ2-5; 7 positions agree with TRBD1. With 3 bases clipped from V and 1 base from J, the junction kept 9 bases outside the gene matches. There are 16 residues in the CDR3. Germline assignment: CDR1 SGHNT and CDR2 YYREEE (reference sequence).